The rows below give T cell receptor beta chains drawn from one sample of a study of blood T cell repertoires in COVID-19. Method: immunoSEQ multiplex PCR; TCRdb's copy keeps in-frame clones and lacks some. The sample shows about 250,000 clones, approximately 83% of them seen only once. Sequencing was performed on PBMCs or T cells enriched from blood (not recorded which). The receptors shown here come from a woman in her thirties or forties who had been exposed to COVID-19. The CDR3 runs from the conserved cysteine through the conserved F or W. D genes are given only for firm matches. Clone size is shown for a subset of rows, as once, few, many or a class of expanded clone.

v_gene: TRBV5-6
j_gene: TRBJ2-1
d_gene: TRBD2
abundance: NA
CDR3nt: TGTGCCAGCAGCTTGGGCACGACTAGCGTTGGAAATGAGCAGTTCTTC
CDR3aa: CASSLGTTSVGNEQFF

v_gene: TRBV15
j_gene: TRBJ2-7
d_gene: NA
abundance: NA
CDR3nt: TGTGCCACCAGCAGAGGAAGTGGTTTCAGCGAGCAGTACTTC
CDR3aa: CATSRGSGFSEQYF

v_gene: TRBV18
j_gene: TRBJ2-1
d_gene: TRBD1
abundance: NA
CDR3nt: TGTGCCAGCTCACCGGACAGGGATCCCTACAATGAGCAGTTCTTC
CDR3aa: CASSPDRDPYNEQFF

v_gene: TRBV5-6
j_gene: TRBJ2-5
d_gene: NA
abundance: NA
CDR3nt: TGTGCCAGCAGCGTGCAGGATACCCAGTACTTC
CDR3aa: CASSVQDTQYF

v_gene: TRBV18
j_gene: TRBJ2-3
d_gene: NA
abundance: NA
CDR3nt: TGTGCCAGCTCACGTGCCGAGTACACAGATACGCAGTATTTT
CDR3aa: CASSRAEYTDTQYF

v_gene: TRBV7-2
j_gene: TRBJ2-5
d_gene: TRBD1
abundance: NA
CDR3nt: TGTGCCAGCAGTTTGACAGGGATCTTCCAAGAGACCCAGTACTTC
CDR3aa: CASSLTGIFQETQYF

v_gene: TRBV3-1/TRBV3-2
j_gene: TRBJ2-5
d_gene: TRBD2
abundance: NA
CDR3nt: TGTGCCAGCAGCCAAGGGGGGGGGCAAGAGACCCAGTACTTC
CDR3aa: CASSQGGGQETQYF

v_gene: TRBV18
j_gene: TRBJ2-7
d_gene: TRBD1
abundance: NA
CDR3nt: TGTGCCAGCTCACCCGGGACAGGAAGCTCCTACGAGCAGTACTTC
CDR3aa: CASSPGTGSSYEQYF

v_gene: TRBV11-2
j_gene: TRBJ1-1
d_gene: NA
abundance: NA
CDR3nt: TGTGCCAGCAGCTTAGGTCAGGGCGGCGGTGAAGCTTTCTTT
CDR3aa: CASSLGQGGGEAFF

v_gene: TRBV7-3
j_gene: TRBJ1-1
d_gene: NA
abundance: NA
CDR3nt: TGTGCCAGCAGCTTAGGGGGCGCGGCTGAAGCTTTCTTT
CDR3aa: CASSLGGAAEAFF

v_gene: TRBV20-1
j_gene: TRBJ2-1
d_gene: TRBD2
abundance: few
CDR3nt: TGCAGTGCTAGTAGAGGACTAGCGGGGGGCCGACGTGTCAATGAGCAGTTCTTC
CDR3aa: CSASRGLAGGRRVNEQFF

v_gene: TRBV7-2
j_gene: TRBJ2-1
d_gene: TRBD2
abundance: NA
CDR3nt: TGTGCCAGCAGCGCAGGCGGGGGGCTTTACAATGAGCAGTTCTTC
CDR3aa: CASSAGGGLYNEQFF

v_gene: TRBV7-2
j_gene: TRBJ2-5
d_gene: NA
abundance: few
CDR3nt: TGTGCCAGCAGCTTGGCCAGTGGAGAGACCCAGTACTTC
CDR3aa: CASSLASGETQYF

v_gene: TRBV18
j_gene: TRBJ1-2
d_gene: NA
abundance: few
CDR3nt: TGTGCCAGCTCACCGAGACAGGACTATGGCTACACCTTC
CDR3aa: CASSPRQDYGYTF

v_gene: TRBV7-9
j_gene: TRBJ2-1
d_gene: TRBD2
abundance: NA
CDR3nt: TGTGCCAGCAGCTCCGGACTAGCGGGGGGTAATGGCGAGCAGTTCTTC
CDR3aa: CASSSGLAGGNGEQFF

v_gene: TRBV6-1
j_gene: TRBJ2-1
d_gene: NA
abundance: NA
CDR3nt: TGTGCCAGCAGTGAAGAACCACCTAGACTGTTCTCCTACAATGAGCAGTTCTTC
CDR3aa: CASSEEPPRLFSYNEQFF

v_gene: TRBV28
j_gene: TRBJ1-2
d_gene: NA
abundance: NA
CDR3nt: TGTGCCATCCCGACGGGTATCTATGGCTACACCTTC
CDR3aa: CAIPTGIYGYTF

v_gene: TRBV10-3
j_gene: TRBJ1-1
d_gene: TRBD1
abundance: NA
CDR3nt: TGTGCCATCAGGGAGGGACAGTGGATGAACACTGAAGCTTTCTTT
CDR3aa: CAIREGQWMNTEAFF